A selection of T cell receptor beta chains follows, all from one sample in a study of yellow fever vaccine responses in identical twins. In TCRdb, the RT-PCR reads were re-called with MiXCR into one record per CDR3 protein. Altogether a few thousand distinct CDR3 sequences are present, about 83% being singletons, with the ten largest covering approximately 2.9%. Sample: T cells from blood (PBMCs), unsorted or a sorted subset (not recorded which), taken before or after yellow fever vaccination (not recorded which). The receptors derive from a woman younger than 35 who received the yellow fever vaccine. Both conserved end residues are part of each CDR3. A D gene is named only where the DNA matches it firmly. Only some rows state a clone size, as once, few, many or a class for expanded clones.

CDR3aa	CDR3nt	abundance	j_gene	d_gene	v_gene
CASSSDGFEQFF	TGTGCCAGCAGCTCCGACGGCTTCGAGCAGTTCTTC	.	TRBJ2-1	.	TRBV11-2
CASSHGDLIADTQYF	TGTGCCAGCAGCCACGGCGATCTTATCGCAGATACGCAGTATTTT	.	TRBJ2-3	.	TRBV11-2
CASRTERVNNEQFF	TGTGCCAGCAGAACCGAGCGGGTGAACAATGAGCAGTTCTTC	.	TRBJ2-1	.	TRBV3-1
CASSLNGQPQHF	TGTGCCAGCAGCTTGAACGGTCAGCCCCAGCATTTT	.	TRBJ1-5	.	TRBV5-5
CATAVNTEAFF	TGTGCCACCGCGGTGAACACTGAAGCTTTCTTT	.	TRBJ1-1	.	TRBV24-1
CSVADDSYEQYF	TGCAGCGTTGCGGACGACTCCTACGAGCAGTACTTC	.	TRBJ2-7	.	TRBV29-1
CASSYGFLEGSSGNTIYF	TGTGCCAGCAGTTACGGGTTCTTGGAGGGAAGCTCTGGAAACACCATATATTTT	few	TRBJ1-3	.	TRBV6-5
CSAFTGTEQFF	TGCAGCGCATTTACGGGGACGGAGCAGTTCTTC	once	TRBJ2-1	.	TRBV29-1
CSVESPGKQQYF	TGCAGCGTTGAATCCCCGGGGAAGCAGCAGTACTTC	.	TRBJ2-7	.	TRBV29-1
CASSLDPRPRETQYF	TGTGCCAGCAGCTTGGATCCAAGACCTAGGGAGACCCAGTACTTC	few	TRBJ2-5	.	TRBV5-5
CAWSTMGGYEQYF	TGTGCCTGGAGCACTATGGGGGGCTACGAGCAGTACTTC	.	TRBJ2-7	.	TRBV30
CASSYQGEVTEAFF	TGTGCCAGCAGTTATCAGGGGGAGGTGACTGAAGCTTTCTTT	.	TRBJ1-1	TRBD1	TRBV6-5
CASSEVNLPGSDTQYF	TGTGCCAGCAGTGAAGTGAATCTGCCGGGCTCAGATACGCAGTATTTT	once	TRBJ2-3	.	TRBV2
CASSYSSRTPGELFF	TGTGCCAGCAGCTATTCTAGCAGGACTCCCGGGGAGCTGTTTTTT	.	TRBJ2-2	.	TRBV9
CASRSGGNSPLHF	TGTGCCAGCCGGTCAGGGGGCAATTCACCCCTCCACTTT	once	TRBJ1-6	TRBD1	TRBV2
CASSLQSQASYEQYF	TGTGCCAGCAGCTTACAATCACAGGCCTCCTACGAGCAGTACTTC	.	TRBJ2-7	.	TRBV11-2
CASSQSVGGYNSPLHF	TGCGCCAGCAGTCAATCGGTTGGGGGGTATAATTCACCCCTCCACTTT	.	TRBJ1-6	.	TRBV23-1
CASSEESNQPQHF	TGTGCCAGCAGTGAGGAGAGCAATCAGCCCCAGCATTTT	.	TRBJ1-5	.	TRBV2
CASSRALAGKLVYEQYF	TGTGCCAGCAGCAGGGCCCTGGCAGGGAAGCTAGTCTACGAGCAGTACTTC	.	TRBJ2-7	.	TRBV2
CSVEDKGNEQFF	TGCAGCGTTGAAGATAAGGGCAATGAGCAGTTCTTC	.	TRBJ2-1	.	TRBV29-1
CASSLVVGNSYEQYF	TGTGCCAGCAGCTTAGTTGTAGGGAACTCCTACGAGCAGTACTTC	.	TRBJ2-7	.	TRBV7-8
CASSYTYQPQHF	TGTGCCAGCAGTTACACCTATCAGCCCCAGCATTTT	.	TRBJ1-5	.	TRBV6-2/TRBV6-3
CASKTGGGSYEQYF	TGTGCCAGCAAGACAGGGGGAGGTTCCTACGAGCAGTACTTC	few	TRBJ2-7	TRBD1	TRBV12-3/TRBV12-4
CSVAGVLLDEQYF	TGCAGCGTTGCCGGGGTTCTGCTCGACGAGCAGTACTTC	.	TRBJ2-7	.	TRBV29-1
CASSPLAGGSEQYF	TGTGCCAGCAGCCCACTAGCGGGGGGCTCCGAGCAGTACTTC	.	TRBJ2-7	TRBD2	TRBV7-9
CASSLYYPPETGELFF	TGTGCCAGCAGCCTGTATTACCCCCCCGAAACCGGGGAGCTGTTTTTT	.	TRBJ2-2	.	TRBV5-5
CASSQDLGRSSYEQYF	TGCGCCAGCAGCCAAGATCTGGGTCGCAGCTCCTACGAGCAGTACTTC	.	TRBJ2-7	.	TRBV4-1
CASSQGPGDGETQYF	TGCGCCAGCAGCCAAGGGCCAGGGGATGGAGAGACCCAGTACTTC	few	TRBJ2-5	.	TRBV4-1
CALGGSYNEQFF	TGTGCCCTGGGGGGCTCCTACAATGAGCAGTTCTTC	.	TRBJ2-1	.	TRBV10-3
CASSRQEGSTEAFF	TGTGCCAGCAGTCGGCAGGAGGGGAGCACTGAAGCTTTCTTT	.	TRBJ1-1	.	TRBV6-1
CSVEFSYEQYF	TGCAGCGTTGAGTTCTCCTACGAGCAGTACTTC	few	TRBJ2-7	.	TRBV29-1
CASSLLAGGTDTQYF	TGTGCCAGCAGCTTATTAGCAGGGGGCACAGATACGCAGTATTTT	.	TRBJ2-3	.	TRBV7-6
CASSPPAGGAYEQYF	TGTGCCAGCAGCCCCCCAGCGGGAGGTGCCTACGAGCAGTACTTC	.	TRBJ2-7	TRBD2	TRBV11-3
CSVGLAGTYEQYF	TGCAGCGTTGGACTGGCAGGGACCTACGAGCAGTACTTC	.	TRBJ2-7	.	TRBV29-1
CASSLVGSEQYF	TGTGCCAGCAGCTTGGTTGGGTCCGAGCAGTACTTC	.	TRBJ2-7	.	TRBV5-6
CASSSERGSGTDTQYF	TGTGCCAGCAGCTCTGAGCGGGGGAGCGGCACAGATACGCAGTATTTT	few	TRBJ2-3	TRBD2	TRBV7-1
CASSFLNIQYF	TGTGCCAGTAGTTTTTTAAACATTCAGTACTTC	.	TRBJ2-4	.	TRBV19
CASSQVLAGGIGELFF	TGCGCCAGCAGCCAAGTATTGGCGGGAGGTATAGGGGAGCTGTTTTTT	.	TRBJ2-2	TRBD2	TRBV4-3
CSVTDTDTYEQYF	TGCAGCGTAACCGACACAGACACCTACGAGCAGTACTTC	few	TRBJ2-7	.	TRBV29-1
CASGLSSGNTIYF	TGTGCTAGTGGTTTGAGTTCTGGAAACACCATATATTTT	.	TRBJ1-3	.	TRBV12-5
CSARDLAIIPESSPLHF	TGCAGTGCTAGAGATCTCGCGATCATACCCGAGAGTTCACCCCTCCACTTT	once	TRBJ1-6	.	TRBV20-1
CASSPRDNYGYTF	TGTGCCAGCAGTCCCCGGGACAACTATGGCTACACCTTC	.	TRBJ1-2	.	TRBV12-3/TRBV12-4
CSVRSTAYEQYF	TGCAGCGTTCGGTCTACAGCCTACGAGCAGTACTTC	.	TRBJ2-7	.	TRBV29-1
CSVVGGALSYEQYF	TGCAGCGTTGTAGGGGGAGCGCTCTCCTACGAGCAGTACTTC	.	TRBJ2-7	.	TRBV29-1
CASSPRGPVYNEQFF	TGTGCCAGCAGCCCACGAGGGCCAGTATACAATGAGCAGTTCTTC	.	TRBJ2-1	.	TRBV7-3
CASSGQNEQFF	TGTGCCAGCAGTGGACAGAATGAGCAGTTCTTC	.	TRBJ2-1	.	TRBV27
CASSLDGGSGTDEQFF	TGTGCCAGCAGCTTAGACGGCGGGAGCGGTACGGATGAGCAGTTCTTC	.	TRBJ2-1	TRBD2	TRBV7-6
CSVEGTLTDTQYF	TGCAGCGTTGAAGGCACTCTCACAGATACGCAGTATTTT	once	TRBJ2-3	.	TRBV29-1
CASSSRTGRFAYEQYF	TGTGCCAGCAGTTCCCGGACAGGGAGGTTTGCCTACGAGCAGTACTTC	.	TRBJ2-7	TRBD1	TRBV28
CAISEATGETRYEQYF	TGTGCCATCAGTGAGGCGACAGGGGAGACTAGATACGAGCAGTACTTC	.	TRBJ2-7	TRBD1	TRBV10-3
CSVRQGVWTEAFF	TGCAGCGTCAGACAGGGAGTGTGGACTGAAGCTTTCTTT	.	TRBJ1-1	TRBD1	TRBV29-1
CATSARGADTGELFF	TGTGCCACCAGTGCGCGAGGGGCCGACACCGGGGAGCTGTTTTTT	.	TRBJ2-2	.	TRBV24-1
CASSEIVRGQGANEQFF	TGTGCCAGCAGTGAAATAGTTAGGGGACAGGGGGCGAATGAGCAGTTCTTC	.	TRBJ2-1	TRBD1	TRBV2